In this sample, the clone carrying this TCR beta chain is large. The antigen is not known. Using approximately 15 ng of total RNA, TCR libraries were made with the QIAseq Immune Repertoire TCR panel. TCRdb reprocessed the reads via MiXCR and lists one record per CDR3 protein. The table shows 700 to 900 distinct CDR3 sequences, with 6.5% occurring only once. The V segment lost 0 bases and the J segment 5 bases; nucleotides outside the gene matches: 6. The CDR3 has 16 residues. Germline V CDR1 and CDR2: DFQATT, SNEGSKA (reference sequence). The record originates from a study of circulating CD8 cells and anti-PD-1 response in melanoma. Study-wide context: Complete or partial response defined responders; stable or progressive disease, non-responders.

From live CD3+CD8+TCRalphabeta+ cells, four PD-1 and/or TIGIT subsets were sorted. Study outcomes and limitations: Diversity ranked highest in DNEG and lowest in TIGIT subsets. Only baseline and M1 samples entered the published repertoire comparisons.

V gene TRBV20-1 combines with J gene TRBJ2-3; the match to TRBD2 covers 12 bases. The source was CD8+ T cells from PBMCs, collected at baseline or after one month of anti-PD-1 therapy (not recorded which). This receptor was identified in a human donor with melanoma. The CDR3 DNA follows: TGCAGTGCTAGAGATCCCCTAGCGGGGGGGCTAGATACGCAGTATTTT. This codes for CSARDPLAGGLDTQYF.